This TCR beta chain was identified in a study of blood T cell repertoires in COVID-19. Per the germline V gene, CDR1 is SNHLY and CDR2 is FYNNEI. The CDR3 is 13 residues long. V lost 8 bases to trimming and J lost 8 bases, with 18 bases between them. Sequencing used immunoSEQ multiplex PCR; TCRdb keeps in-frame clones, though not all of them. There are around 300,000 clones in the sample; around 87% occur only once, and about 5% lies in the top ten. Material: PBMCs or T cells enriched from blood (not recorded which). J is TRBJ1-2 and V is TRBV2; D possibly corresponds to TRBD1 (5 bases). The source is a woman aged 25-40 years who had recovered from COVID-19. The CDR3 loop reads CASGLWGGGGYTF. The DNA of the CDR3 is TGTGCCAGCGGACTATGGGGGGGAGGAGGCTACACCTTC.